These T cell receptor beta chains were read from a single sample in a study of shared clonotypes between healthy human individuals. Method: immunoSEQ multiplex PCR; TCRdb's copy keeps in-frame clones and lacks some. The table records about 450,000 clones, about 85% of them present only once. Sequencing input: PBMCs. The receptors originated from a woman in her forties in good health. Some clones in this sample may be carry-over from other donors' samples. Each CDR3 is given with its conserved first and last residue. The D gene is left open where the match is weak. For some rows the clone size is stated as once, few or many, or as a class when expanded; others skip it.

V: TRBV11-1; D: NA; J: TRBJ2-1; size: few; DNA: TGTGCCAGCACCCTTTACAATGAGCAGTTCTTC; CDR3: CASTLYNEQFF
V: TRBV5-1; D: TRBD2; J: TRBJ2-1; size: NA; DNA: TGCGCCAGCAGCCCGACTAGCGGGAGTGGGCATGAGCAGTTCTTC; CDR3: CASSPTSGSGHEQFF
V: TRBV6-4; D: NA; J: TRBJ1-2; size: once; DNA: TGTGCCAGCAGCCCCACTGGGTCCCAGCTCTATGGCTACACCTTC; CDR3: CASSPTGSQLYGYTF
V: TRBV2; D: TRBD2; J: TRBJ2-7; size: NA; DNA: TGTGCCAGCAAGAGCGGGAGGGCTTGGTACGAGCAGTACTTC; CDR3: CASKSGRAWYEQYF
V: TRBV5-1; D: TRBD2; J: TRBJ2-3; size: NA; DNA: TGCGCCAGCAGCTTGGACGGGACTAGAAACACAGATACGCAGTATTTT; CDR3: CASSLDGTRNTDTQYF
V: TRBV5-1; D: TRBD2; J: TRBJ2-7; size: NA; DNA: TGCGCCAGCAGCTTGGGTCCTAGCGGGAGCGCGACATACGAGCAGTACTTC; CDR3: CASSLGPSGSATYEQYF
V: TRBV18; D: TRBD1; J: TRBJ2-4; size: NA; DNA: TGTGCCAGCTCACCCGACAGGGGCAAAAACATTCAGTACTTC; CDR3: CASSPDRGKNIQYF
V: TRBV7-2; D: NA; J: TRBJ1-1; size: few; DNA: TGTGCCAGCAGCTTACTACCCGGGACGGCCACTGAAGCTTTCTTT; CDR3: CASSLLPGTATEAFF
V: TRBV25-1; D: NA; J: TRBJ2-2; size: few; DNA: TGTGCCAGCACCCCCCGTGGTTACCCGAACACCGGGGAGCTGTTTTTT; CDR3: CASTPRGYPNTGELFF
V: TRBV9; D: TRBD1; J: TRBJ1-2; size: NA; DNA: TGTGCCAGCAGCGTAATGGCAGGGGGTCGATATGGCTACACCTTC; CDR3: CASSVMAGGRYGYTF
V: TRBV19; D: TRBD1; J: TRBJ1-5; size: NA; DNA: TGTGCCAGTAGTCACGTCAGGGGGCTTGGCAATCAGCCCCAGCATTTT; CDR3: CASSHVRGLGNQPQHF